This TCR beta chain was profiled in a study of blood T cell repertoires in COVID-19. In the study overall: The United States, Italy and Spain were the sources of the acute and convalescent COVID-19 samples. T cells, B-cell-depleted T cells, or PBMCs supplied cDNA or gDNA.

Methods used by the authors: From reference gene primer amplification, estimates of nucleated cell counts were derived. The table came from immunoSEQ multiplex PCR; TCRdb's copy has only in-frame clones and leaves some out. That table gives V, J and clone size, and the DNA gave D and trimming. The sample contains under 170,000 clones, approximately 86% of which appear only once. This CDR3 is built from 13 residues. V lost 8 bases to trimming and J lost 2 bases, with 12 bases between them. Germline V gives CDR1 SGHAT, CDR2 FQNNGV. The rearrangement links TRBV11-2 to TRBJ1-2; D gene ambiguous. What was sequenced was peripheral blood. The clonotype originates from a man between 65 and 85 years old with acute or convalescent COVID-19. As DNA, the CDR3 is TGTGCCAGCGGATTTGCGGGGAACTATGGCTACACCTTC. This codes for CASGFAGNYGYTF.